The clone carrying this TCR beta chain has ten or more counts. What it binds is unknown. Individual cDNA molecules carried attached unique molecular identifiers. TCRdb recomputed calls from the 5' RACE reads with MiXCR, one row per CDR3 protein. Among fewer than 45,000 distinct CDR3 sequences listed, roughly 9.7% were seen once. This sample stems from a study of early T cells in non-severe SARS-CoV-2 infection. Study information: It was bulk RNA from unsorted whole blood that was sequenced, and the chains were unpaired. Study outcomes and limitations: VDJdb-based annotation leaned toward anti-spike CD8 responses and missed private and CD4 specificities.

The V gene's germline CDR1 is SGHTA and CDR2 FQGNSA. Trimming removed 4 bases from V and 1 base from J, with 11 bases in between. The CDR3 is made up of 15 amino acids. This receptor was obtained from an adult who was a healthcare worker with PCR-confirmed SARS-CoV-2 infection or an uninfected control (not recorded which). The rearrangement joins TRBV7-2 to TRBJ2-4, with TRBD2 as a possible D gene (6 bases). Sequencing used whole blood. This chain's CDR3 is CASSSSTSAKNIQYF. The CDR3 nucleotides read TGTGCCAGCAGCTCGTCAACTAGCGCCAAAAACATTCAGTACTTC.